A single sample is the source of the 26 T cell receptor beta chains below, sequenced in a study of pediatric ulcerative colitis. Measured with immunoSEQ multiplex PCR; TCRdb has only the in-frame clones, and not every one. The table shows some 15,000 clones, with roughly 80% occurring only once. One to two pinch biopsies were taken from the rectum during colonoscopy. Material: gut tissue. These receptors originate from a boy aged 5-17 years who was a control in a study of pediatric ulcerative colitis.

The gene calls are TRBV18 and TRBJ1-1; D is unresolved. Trimming took 4 bases from V and 1 from J, leaving 7 bases between them. Germline V gene lookup returns CDR1 KGHSH and CDR2 LQKENI. CDR3 length: 13 residues. The CDR3 bases are TGTGCCAGCTCACAAGCTGAGAACACTGAAGCTTTCTTT. As protein: CASSQAENTEAFF. The full variable domain, completed using reference TRBV18 and TRBJ1-1, is NAGVMQNPRHLVRRRGQEARLRCSPMKGHSHVYWYRQLPEEGLKFMVYLQKENIIDESGMPKERFSAEFPKEGPSILRIQQVVRGDSAAYFCASSQAENTEAFFGQGTRLTVV.

V gene TRBV20-1 combines with J gene TRBJ2-5; D is unclear. Germline loops: CDR1 DFQATT, CDR2 SNEGSKA (reference sequence). V gave up 4 bases and J gave up 4 bases, with 7 bases separating them. CDR3 length: 11 residues. DNA for the CDR3: TGCAGTGCTACCCTCGGAGAGACCCAGTACTTC. It codes for CSATLGETQYF.

This clone was observed a handful of times. The CDR3 spells CASSIMGSYNEQFF. CDR3 in DNA: TGTGCCAGTAGTATCATGGGCTCCTACAATGAGCAGTTCTTC. V and J are TRBV19 and TRBJ2-1; D unclear. Germline assignment: CDR1 LNHDA and CDR2 SQIVND (reference sequence). Trimming left V 3 bases short and J 0 bases short, with 6 bases between. CDR3 length: 14 residues.

The chain combines TRBV7-8 with TRBJ2-2, with D perhaps matching TRBD2 (6 bases). The CDR3 loop spans 16 amino acids. Germline lookup yields CDR1 SGHVS and CDR2 FQNEAQ. Trimming stripped 2 bases from V and 0 bases from J, with 10 bases between. This CDR3 is CASSLRSGANTGELFF. CDR3 DNA: TGTGCCAGCAGCTTACGGTCGGGGGCGAACACCGGGGAGCTGTTTTTT.

This clone was seen once. The genes are TRBV23-1 and TRBJ2-7, with D tentatively TRBD2 (5 bases). TRBV23-1 qualifies as an ORF whose function is uncertain. V dropped 4 bases and J dropped 3 bases, with 10 bases sitting between them. This CDR3 contains 13 residues. The CDR3 sequence is CASSPITSYEQYV. DNA of the CDR3: TGCGCCAGCAGTCCTATAACTAGCTACGAGCAGTACGTC.

The sample holds a few counts of this clone. The chain couples TRBV27 to TRBJ2-7; no reliable D call. This CDR3 is 14 amino acids long. Germline CDR1 reads MNHEY; CDR2 reads SMNVEV (reference sequence). Trimming removed 3 bases at V and 2 bases at J, with 11 bases between. The CDR3 DNA sequence: TGTGCCAGCAGTTTGGGTCGGCGCCCCTACGAGCAGTACTTC. Protein sequence: CASSLGRRPYEQYF.

The CDR3 bases are TGTGCCAGCAGCACTACCGAGACCCAGTACTTC. It yields the protein CASSTTETQYF. The rearrangement links TRBV6-6 to TRBJ2-5; D is undetermined. The germline V gene encodes CDR1 MNHNY and CDR2 SVGAGI (reference sequence). The CDR3 is made up of 11 amino acids. Trimming cost V 6 bases and J 5 bases, with 7 bases left between them.

The J gene is TRBJ2-1, the V gene TRBV4-3; TRBD2 aligns across 12 bases. V lost 3 bases to trimming and J lost 6 bases; unmatched junction nucleotides: 6. Germline loops: CDR1 LGHNA, CDR2 YSLEER. This CDR3 is built from 16 residues. The CDR3 spells CASSHRLAGVLNEQFF. CDR3 DNA sequence: TGCGCCAGCAGCCATCGACTAGCGGGAGTTCTCAATGAGCAGTTCTTC.

The chain is built from TRBV5-1 and TRBJ1-1, with D perhaps TRBD1 (5 bases). Trimming stripped 4 bases from V and 1 base from J, with 11 bases between. The CDR3 contains 14 residues. Per germline, CDR1 SGHRS and CDR2 YFSETQ. The CDR3 DNA reads TGCGCCAGCAGCGGGGGAGACTCGAACACTGAAGCTTTCTTT. The encoded protein is CASSGGDSNTEAFF.

V gene TRBV27 combines with J gene TRBJ1-1; D is uncertain. The CDR3 spans 13 residues. Germline CDR1 and CDR2: MNHEY and SMNVEV (reference sequence). V was cut by 3 bases and J by 4 bases, with 9 bases left in between. CDR3: CASSFAGGTEAFF. The CDR3 DNA sequence: TGTGCCAGCAGTTTCGCGGGAGGCACTGAAGCTTTCTTT.

This chain joins TRBV6-5 and TRBJ1-5; weak D call: TRBD1 (5 bases). CDR3 length: 15 residues. V lost 7 bases and J 1 base, leaving 14 bases between the germline ends. CDR1 is MNHEY and CDR2 is SVGAGI in the germline V gene. CDR3 region: CASTPGGTSNQPQHF. In DNA form, the CDR3 reads TGTGCCAGCACCCCGGGAGGGACCAGCAATCAGCCCCAGCATTTT.

The genes are TRBV4-1 and TRBJ2-1, with a weak D call TRBD2 (6 bases). Germline V gene data show CDR1 as MGHRA and CDR2 as YSYEKL. The CDR3 has 18 residues. The germline V and J ends were trimmed by 1 base and 0 bases, with 16 bases remaining between them. CDR3 nucleotide sequence: TGCGCCAGCAGCCAAGGCGTGGGGGGAGACCTCTCCTACAATGAGCAGTTCTTC. Translated: CASSQGVGGDLSYNEQFF.

The chain uses TRBV29-1 and TRBJ1-1; D gene ambiguous. V shed 2 bases and J shed 2 bases, with 6 bases lying between them. The CDR3 runs 12 residues. Germline V gene lookup returns CDR1 SQVTM and CDR2 ANQGSEA. The CDR3 sequence: CSVEPGNTEAFF. The CDR3 nucleotides read TGCAGCGTTGAACCCGGTAACACTGAAGCTTTCTTT. Complete variable domain (other parts from reference TRBV29-1 and TRBJ1-1): SAVISQKPSRDICQRGTSLTIQCQVDSQVTMMFWYRQQPGQSLTLIATANQGSEATYESGFVIDKFPISRPNLTFSTLTVSNMSPEDSSIYLCSVEPGNTEAFFGQGTRLTVV.

The chain combines TRBV12-5 with TRBJ2-7, with D perhaps TRBD2 (5 bases). Per germline, CDR1 LGHNT and CDR2 FRNRAP. Deletions cut 5 bases from V and 5 bases from J, with 13 bases between. CDR3 length: 13 amino acids. CDR3 nucleotide sequence: TGTGCTAGTGGTCAATGGCGGGTTAACGAGCAGTACGTC. Translation gives CASGQWRVNEQYV.

V is TRBV2 and J is TRBJ2-3, with D possibly being TRBD2 (7 bases). V was trimmed by 4 bases and J by 4 bases, leaving 15 bases between them. The CDR3 runs to 15 residues. Germline V gives CDR1 SNHLY, CDR2 FYNNEI. The CDR3 nucleotides read TGTGCCAGCAGTGGCACGGGGGCGGGGGCAGATACGCAGTATTTT. Encoded protein: CASSGTGAGADTQYF.

The chain employs TRBV4-1 and TRBJ2-4; D might be TRBD2 (6 bases). CDR1 is MGHRA and CDR2 is YSYEKL in the germline V gene. Trimming removed 3 bases from V and 6 bases from J, with 9 bases in between. CDR3 length equals 13 residues. The CDR3 region is CASSQSSVNIQYF. DNA of the CDR3: TGCGCCAGCAGCCAGTCTAGCGTAAACATTCAGTACTTC.

The rearrangement uses TRBV30 and TRBJ1-1; D possibly corresponds to TRBD1 (5 bases). The V gene's germline CDR1 is GTSNPN and CDR2 SVGIG (reference sequence). Trimming pared 5 bases from V and 4 bases from J, leaving 14 bases between. The CDR3 length is 13 residues. The CDR3 DNA sequence: TGTGCCTGGGACAGAAGGCAGGGCACTGAAGCTTTCTTT. This encodes CAWDRRQGTEAFF. The entire variable domain, with the rest obtained from reference TRBV30 and TRBJ1-1, is as follows: SQTIHQWPATLVQPVGSPLSLECTVEGTSNPNLYWYRQAAGRGLQLLFYSVGIGQISSEVPQNLSASRPQDRQFILSSKKLLLSDSGFYLCAWDRRQGTEAFFGQGTRLTVV.

This clone appeared once. The chain joins TRBV5-4 to TRBJ1-4; 7 nucleotides agree with TRBD1. V was pared by 0 bases and J by 4 bases, with 0 bases of the junction left unmatched. The germline V gene has CDR1 SGHNT and CDR2 YYREEE (reference sequence). The CDR3 has 14 amino acids. This CDR3 reads CASSLDRGNEKLFF. Here the CDR3 DNA reads TGTGCCAGCAGCTTGGACAGGGGTAATGAAAAACTGTTTTTT.

The chain is built from TRBV5-1 and TRBJ2-1, with D uncertain. CDR1 and CDR2 from the germline V gene are SGHRS and YFSETQ. Trimming cost V 4 bases and J 2 bases, with 13 bases left between them. The CDR3 runs to 15 residues. The CDR3 DNA reads as TGCGCCAGCAGCGGCTGGAGTGGCACCTACAATGAGCAGTTCTTC. Protein sequence: CASSGWSGTYNEQFF.

The chain recombines TRBV4-2 with TRBJ2-7, with TRBD2 matching 11 bases. The CDR3 has 17 residues. Germline V lookup: CDR1 LGHNA, CDR2 YNFKEQ. V dropped 2 bases and J dropped 4; count of bases not matched to a gene: 10. This CDR3 is CASSQIFLGLAGYEQYF. CDR3 nucleotide sequence: TGTGCCAGCAGCCAAATATTCTTAGGACTAGCGGGTTACGAGCAGTACTTC.

A word on this clone: Within the sample, other DNA sequences also encode this same CDR3. This chain connects TRBV5-1 to TRBJ1-3; possible D gene TRBD1, 6 bases. The CDR3 has 16 residues. Germline V gene lookup returns CDR1 SGHRS and CDR2 YFSETQ. V was pared by 0 bases and J by 4 bases, with 14 bases between. Written as DNA, the CDR3 is TGCGCCAGCAGCTTGGTACAGACGGGGGCGGGAAACACCATATATTTT. This sequence encodes CASSLVQTGAGNTIYF.

The V call is TRBV5-1, the J call TRBJ2-2; D is ambiguous. Looked up from germline, CDR1 is SGHRS and CDR2 is YFSETQ. V lost 4 bases, J lost 1 base, and 14 bases lay in between. The CDR3 spans 16 residues. CDR3 in amino acids: CASSPSWAQNTGELFF. Written as DNA, the CDR3 is TGCGCCAGCAGCCCTTCTTGGGCGCAGAACACCGGGGAGCTGTTTTTT.

The chain carries TRBV23-1 and TRBJ2-7, with 13 nucleotides matching TRBD2. TRBV23-1 is designated an ORF whose function remains uncertain. V lost 3 bases, J lost 2 bases, and 7 bases stayed unmatched. The CDR3 length is 17 residues. The CDR3 protein is CASSHTAGTSGTYEQYF. DNA of the CDR3: TGCGCCAGCAGTCATACGGCCGGGACTAGCGGGACCTACGAGCAGTACTTC.

The chain links TRBV5-6 to TRBJ2-2; D is unresolved. The germline CDR1 and CDR2 sequences are SGHDT and YYEEEE. With 1 base removed from V and 1 base from J, the gap between germline ends came to 5 bases. CDR3 length equals 14 residues. This chain's CDR3 is CASSLIGNTGELFF. DNA for the CDR3: TGTGCCAGCAGCTTGATCGGGAACACCGGGGAGCTGTTTTTT.

V usage is TRBV4-3 and J usage is TRBJ2-5; tentatively, D is TRBD1 (6 bases). The germline gives CDR1 LGHNA, CDR2 YSLEER. The CDR3 contains 17 residues. V dropped 0 bases and J dropped 1 base, with 15 bases sitting between them. The CDR3, as DNA: TGCGCCAGCAGCCAAGAATGGGGGCCAGGGGCCCAAGAGACCCAGTACTTC. Amino acid sequence: CASSQEWGPGAQETQYF.

The chain recombines TRBV9 with TRBJ1-4, with 7 bases fitting TRBD1. The CDR3 length is 15 residues. Germline assignment: CDR1 SGDLS and CDR2 YYNGEE. Unmatched junction bases numbered 10, after V lost 3 bases and J lost 8 bases. The CDR3 DNA is TGTGCCAGCAGCGAGGGGACAGCGGCTCGAGAAAAACTGTTTTTT. It codes for CASSEGTAAREKLFF.